These 9 T cell receptor beta chains were all obtained from the same sample, sequenced in a study of blood T cell repertoires in COVID-19. Libraries were prepared by immunoSEQ multiplex PCR; TCRdb keeps only in-frame clonotypes and omits some of them. The profile shows hundreds of thousands of clones, around 81% of them singletons. Material: PBMCs or T cells enriched from blood (not recorded which). The receptors stem from a young man with acute COVID-19.

This clone was seen a few times. This chain connects TRBV6-4 to TRBJ1-1; the D is unclear. The CDR3 totals 16 residues. Germline loops: CDR1 MRHNA, CDR2 SNTAGT. V lost 6 bases and J 1 base, leaving 18 bases between the germline ends. The CDR3 sequence: CASRRDGNYPNTEAFF. DNA for the CDR3: TGTGCCAGCAGGCGGGATGGAAATTACCCGAACACTGAAGCTTTCTTT.

The chain is built from TRBV7-7 and TRBJ1-3; 7 nucleotides agree with TRBD1. Germline V CDR1 and CDR2: SSHAT, FNYEAQ (reference sequence). V trimming: 0 bases; J trimming: 1 base; junction bases outside the gene matches: 0. This CDR3 contains 15 residues. CDR3 residues: CASSLATGSGNTIYF. The CDR3 coding sequence is TGTGCCAGCAGCTTAGCGACAGGGTCTGGAAACACCATATATTTT.

CDR3 sequence (DNA): TGTGCCACCGACACAGGGGCTGAAGCTTTCTTT. This encodes CATDTGAEAFF. The chain has TRBV6-6 and TRBJ1-1, with 7 nucleotides matching TRBD1. Germline CDR1 reads MNHNY; CDR2 reads SVGAGI (reference sequence). This CDR3 has 11 residues. The ends lost 10 bases at V and 6 bases at J; junction bases unmatched: 5.

This chain connects TRBV10-2 to TRBJ2-7, with 8 bases that match TRBD2. Germline CDR1 is WSHSY and CDR2 is SAAADI. The J segment lost 2 bases and the V segment lost 3 bases, leaving 0 bases of the junction unmatched. The CDR3 has 13 residues. The CDR3 DNA follows: TGCGCCAGCAGTGAACTAGCGGCCTACGAGCAGTACTTC. The encoded protein is CASSELAAYEQYF.

This clone occurred a few times. Other DNA sequences from this sample encode an identical CDR3 as well. The chain uses TRBV19 and TRBJ1-2; D might be TRBD1 (6 bases). This CDR3 region has 13 residues. The germline V gene encodes CDR1 LNHDA and CDR2 SQIVND (reference sequence). Trimming took off 4 bases at V and 7 bases at J, with 13 bases between the two ends. In nucleotides, the CDR3 is TGTGCCAGTAGTAGGACAGCAACCGTTGGCTACACCTTC. Translation gives CASSRTATVGYTF.

Only a few counts were recorded for this clone. This sequence joins TRBV27 and TRBJ2-6; D is ambiguous. CDR1 is MNHEY and CDR2 is SMNVEV in the germline V gene (reference sequence). This CDR3 is 14 amino acids long. The V and J ends lost 4 bases and 3 bases respectively, with 7 bases between them. CDR3 protein: CASSSVDGANVLTF. CDR3 DNA: TGTGCCAGCAGTTCCGTAGATGGGGCCAACGTCCTGACTTTC.

The V and J genes are TRBV19 and TRBJ2-3; no definite D call. V was trimmed by 6 bases and J by 0 bases, leaving 16 bases between them. From germline, CDR1 is LNHDA and CDR2 SQIVND (reference sequence). CDR3 length: 16 amino acids. The DNA of the CDR3 is TGTGCCAGTAGCCTACTCCCCGGTAGTAGCACAGATACGCAGTATTTT. This sequence encodes CASSLLPGSSTDTQYF.

The chain carries TRBV10-1 and TRBJ1-2; 9 nucleotides match TRBD1. CDR1 and CDR2 from the germline V gene are WNHNN and SYGVQD (reference sequence). The CDR3 totals 16 residues. Unmatched junction bases numbered 8, after V lost 2 bases and J lost 4 bases. The CDR3 region is CASSEPTGGAGYGYTF. CDR3 bases: TGCGCCAGCAGTGAGCCCACAGGGGGCGCAGGCTATGGCTACACCTTC.

This chain joins TRBV7-9 and TRBJ1-1; D gene ambiguous. The CDR3 sequence is 13 residues long. V gave up 5 bases and J gave up 9 bases, with 16 bases separating them. Germline V lookup: CDR1 SEHNR, CDR2 FQNEAQ (reference sequence). The CDR3 sequence is CASSPLEEQKAFF. DNA of the CDR3: TGTGCCAGCAGCCCCCTAGAGGAGCAGAAAGCTTTCTTT.